The TCR beta chain described here comes from a study of CD8 T cells in ankylosing spondylitis. Study-level results: Earlier reports found some motif variants in synovial fluid and blood in reactive arthritis. Seemingly distinctive of ankylosing spondylitis blood was a TCR beta motif formed by eight highly homologous variants. Significant enrichment of disease-linked clones was reportedly seen in matched ankylosing spondylitis synovial fluid.

Each TCR beta library was made by quantitative 5'-RACE that incorporated molecular barcodes. Each CDR3 protein gets one entry after TCRdb re-called the 5' RACE reads with MiXCR. The sample has 200,000 or so distinct CDR3 sequences; 13% are singletons. Turning to this clonotype: Its target is not known.

V shed 5 bases and J shed 0 bases, with 14 bases lying between them. The CDR3 has 16 residues. The sequence came from a female donor with ankylosing spondylitis or in good health (not recorded which). Specimen: blood, either unsorted or a sorted T cell fraction (not recorded which). The J gene is TRBJ2-1, the V gene TRBV12-3 or TRBV12-4; D may be TRBD1 (5 bases). CDR3 bases: TGTGCCAGCAGTCCACCCGACAGAAGCTCCTACAATGAGCAGTTCTTC. This encodes CASSPPDRSSYNEQFF.